In this sample, the clone carrying this TCR beta chain turned up a few times. The antigen is unknown. Unique molecular identifiers featured in how the TCRbeta library was prepared. Using its own MiXCR run on the PCR reads, TCRdb lists one record per CDR3 protein. The sample has 500,000 to 600,000 distinct CDR3 sequences, roughly a quarter seen once. This specimen belongs to a study of T-cell reconstitution after alpha-beta-depleted transplantation in children. The study's findings and limits: Several hundred graft clones that had expanded were reportedly the source of alpha-beta T cells about two months after transplant.

Trimming took 9 bases from V and 9 from J; bases not matched to a gene: 12. The CDR3 covers 15 residues. Germline V CDR1 and CDR2: SGHTA, FQGTGA. The TCR originated in a boy under two years old with Wiskott-Aldrich syndrome, due to receive a stem cell transplant. The chain recombines TRBV7-3 with TRBJ2-1; 12 nucleotides line up with TRBD2. This material consisted of PBMCs, taken before TCRalphabeta/CD19-depleted stem cell transplant. The CDR3 loop reads CASSLAGGLYSEQFF. CDR3 nucleotide sequence: TGTGCCAGTTCTCTAGCGGGAGGGCTTTATTCTGAGCAGTTCTTC.